Listed here is a single TCR beta chain. This record belongs to a study of T cell changes during pregnancy in multiple sclerosis. TCRdb's table, derived via immunoSEQ multiplex PCR, lists solely in-frame clones and lacks some. The sample shows some 17,000 clones, less than 90% of them seen only once. Sequences were derived from CD8+ T cells from peripheral blood mononuclear cells, sampled in the third trimester of pregnancy. This clonotype originated in a female donor in good health, enrolled as a control in a pregnancy study.

Here the CDR3 reads CSAQTRDAFF. The CDR3 nucleotides are TGCAGTGCTCAAACCAGGGATGCTTTCTTT. The chain uses TRBV20-1 and TRBJ1-1, with D tentatively TRBD1 (5 bases). The germline V and J ends were trimmed by 5 bases and 11 bases, with 12 bases remaining between them. CDR3 length: 10 residues. Germline CDR1 DFQATT, CDR2 SNEGSKA (reference sequence).